This entry lists 2 T cell receptor beta chains sequenced from one sample in a study of CD8+CD57+ T cells in acquired aplastic anemia. CDR3 and TCR beta VDJ profiling relied on a genomic DNA template. TCRdb reprocessed the reads with MiXCR, giving one entry per CDR3 protein. The sample carries under 200,000 distinct CDR3 sequences, about three fifths recorded once. Sequencing used sorted CD4+, CD8+, or CD8+CD57+ T cells (not recorded which) from PBMCs. Every receptor here comes from a human donor with severe aplastic anemia or a healthy control (not recorded which).

The V and J genes are TRBV5-6 and TRBJ2-1; perhaps TRBD2 as D (5 bases). The CDR3 has 13 residues. The V gene's germline CDR1 is SGHDT and CDR2 YYEEEE. V was trimmed by 1 base and J by 10 bases, leaving 12 bases between them. The CDR3 DNA reads as TGTGCCAGCAGCTTGTCCAGCGAGCGGGAGCAGTTCTTC. Protein product: CASSLSSEREQFF.

This clonotype was observed many times. The gene calls are TRBV6-5 and TRBJ1-6; 7 nucleotides match TRBD1. V lost 6 bases to trimming and J lost 0 bases; unmatched junction nucleotides: 5. The germline V gene has CDR1 MNHEY and CDR2 SVGAGI. The CDR3 has 16 amino acids. This CDR3 is CASREGTASYNSPLHF. The CDR3 DNA sequence: TGTGCCAGCAGAGAAGGGACAGCCTCCTATAATTCACCCCTCCACTTT.